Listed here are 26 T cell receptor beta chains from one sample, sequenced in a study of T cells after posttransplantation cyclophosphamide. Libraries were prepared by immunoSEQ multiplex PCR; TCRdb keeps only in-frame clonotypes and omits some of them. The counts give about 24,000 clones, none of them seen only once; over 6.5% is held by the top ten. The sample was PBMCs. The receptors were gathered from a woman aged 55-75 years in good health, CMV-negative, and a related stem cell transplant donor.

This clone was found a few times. CDR3 in DNA: TGTGCCAGCAGGCGGGGCCCTGAGGACACAGATACGCAGTATTTT. Its translation is CASRRGPEDTDTQYF. This sequence joins TRBV7-3 and TRBJ2-3; maybe TRBD2 (6 bases). V lost 6 bases and J 2 bases, leaving 15 bases between the germline ends. The CDR3 runs 15 residues. CDR1 and CDR2 from the germline V gene are SGHTA and FQGTGA.

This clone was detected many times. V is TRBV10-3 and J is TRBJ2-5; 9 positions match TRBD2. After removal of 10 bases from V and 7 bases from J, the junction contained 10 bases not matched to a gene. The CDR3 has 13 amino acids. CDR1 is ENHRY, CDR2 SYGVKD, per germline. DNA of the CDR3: TGTGCCACCCTGGGCGGGGGGGGCGGGACCCAGTACTTC. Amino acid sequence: CATLGGGGGTQYF.

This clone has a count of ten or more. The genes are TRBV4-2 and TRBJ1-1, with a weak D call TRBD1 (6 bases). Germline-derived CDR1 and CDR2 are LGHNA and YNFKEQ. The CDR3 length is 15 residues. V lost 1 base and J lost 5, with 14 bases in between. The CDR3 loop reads CASSQGVAGQTEAFF. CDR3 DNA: TGTGCCAGCAGCCAAGGTGTAGCCGGACAGACTGAAGCTTTCTTT.

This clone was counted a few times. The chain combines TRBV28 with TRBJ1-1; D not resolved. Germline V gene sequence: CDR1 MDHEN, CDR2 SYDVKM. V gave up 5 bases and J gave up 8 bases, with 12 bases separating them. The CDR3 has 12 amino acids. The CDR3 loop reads CASSRRVREAFF. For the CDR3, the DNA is TGTGCCAGCAGTAGGAGAGTAAGGGAAGCTTTCTTT.

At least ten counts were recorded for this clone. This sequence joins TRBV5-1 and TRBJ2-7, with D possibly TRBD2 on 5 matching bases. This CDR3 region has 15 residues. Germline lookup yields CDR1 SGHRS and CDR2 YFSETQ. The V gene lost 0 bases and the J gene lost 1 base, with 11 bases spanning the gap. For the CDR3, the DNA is TGCGCCAGCAGCTTGGCCCCGTGGGAGTCCTACGAGCAGTACTTC. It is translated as CASSLAPWESYEQYF.

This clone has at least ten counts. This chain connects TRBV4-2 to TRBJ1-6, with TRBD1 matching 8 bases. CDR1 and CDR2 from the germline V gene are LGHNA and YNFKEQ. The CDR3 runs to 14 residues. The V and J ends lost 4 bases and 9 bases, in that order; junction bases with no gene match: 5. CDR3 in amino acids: CASSRTGGGSPLHF. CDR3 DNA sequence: TGTGCCAGCAGCCGTACAGGGGGTGGTTCACCCCTCCACTTT.

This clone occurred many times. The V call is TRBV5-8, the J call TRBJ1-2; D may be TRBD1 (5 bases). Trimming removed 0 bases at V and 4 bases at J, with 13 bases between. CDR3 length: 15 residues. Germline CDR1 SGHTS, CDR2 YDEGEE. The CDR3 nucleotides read TGTGCCAGCAGCTTGGGAAACAGGCACCTCTATGGCTACACCTTC. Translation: CASSLGNRHLYGYTF. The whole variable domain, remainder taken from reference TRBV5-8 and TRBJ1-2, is EAGVTQSPTHLIKTRGQQATLRCSPISGHTSVYWYQQALGLGLQFLLWYDEGEERNRGNFPPRFSGRQFPNYSSELNVNALELEDSALYLCASSLGNRHLYGYTFGSGTRLTVV.

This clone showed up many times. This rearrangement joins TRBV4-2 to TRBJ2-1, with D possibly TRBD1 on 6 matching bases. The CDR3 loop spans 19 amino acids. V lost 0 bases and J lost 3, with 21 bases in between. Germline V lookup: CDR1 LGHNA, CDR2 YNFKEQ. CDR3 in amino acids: CASSQDTGWGQSFYNEQFF. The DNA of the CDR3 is TGTGCCAGCAGCCAAGATACTGGGTGGGGGCAGAGTTTCTACAATGAGCAGTTCTTC.

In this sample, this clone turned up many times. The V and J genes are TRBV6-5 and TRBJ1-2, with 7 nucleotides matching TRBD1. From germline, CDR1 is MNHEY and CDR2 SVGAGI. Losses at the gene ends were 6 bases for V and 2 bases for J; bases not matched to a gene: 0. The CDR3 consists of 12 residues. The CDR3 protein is CASRQGNYGYTF. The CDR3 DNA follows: TGTGCCAGCAGACAGGGGAACTATGGCTACACCTTC.

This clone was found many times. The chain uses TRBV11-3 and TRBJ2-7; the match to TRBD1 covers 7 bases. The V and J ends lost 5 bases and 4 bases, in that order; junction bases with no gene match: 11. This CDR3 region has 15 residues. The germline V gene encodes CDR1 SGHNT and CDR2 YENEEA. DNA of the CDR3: TGTGCCAGCAGCCAATCCGCAAAGGGACAGTACGAGCAGTACTTC. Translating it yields CASSQSAKGQYEQYF.

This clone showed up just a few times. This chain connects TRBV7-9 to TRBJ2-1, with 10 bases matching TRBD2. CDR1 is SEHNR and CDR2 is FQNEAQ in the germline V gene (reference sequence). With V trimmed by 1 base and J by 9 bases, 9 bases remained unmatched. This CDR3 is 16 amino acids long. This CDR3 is CASSLVGLAGAAEQFF. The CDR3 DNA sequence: TGTGCCAGCAGCTTAGTCGGTCTAGCGGGAGCGGCTGAGCAGTTCTTC.

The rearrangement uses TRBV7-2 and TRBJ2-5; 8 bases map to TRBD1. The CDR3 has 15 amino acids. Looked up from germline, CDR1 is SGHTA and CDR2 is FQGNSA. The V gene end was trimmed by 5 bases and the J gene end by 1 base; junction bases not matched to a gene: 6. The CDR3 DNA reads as TGTGCCAGCAGCGGCTACGGACAGGGCCAAGAGACCCAGTACTTC. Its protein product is CASSGYGQGQETQYF.

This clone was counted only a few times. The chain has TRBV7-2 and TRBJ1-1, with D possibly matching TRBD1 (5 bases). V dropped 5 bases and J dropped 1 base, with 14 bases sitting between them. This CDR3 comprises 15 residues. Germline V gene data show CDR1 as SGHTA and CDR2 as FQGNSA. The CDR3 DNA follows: TGTGCCAGCAGCCGTTTCAGGGTGGCGAACACTGAAGCTTTCTTT. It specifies CASSRFRVANTEAFF.

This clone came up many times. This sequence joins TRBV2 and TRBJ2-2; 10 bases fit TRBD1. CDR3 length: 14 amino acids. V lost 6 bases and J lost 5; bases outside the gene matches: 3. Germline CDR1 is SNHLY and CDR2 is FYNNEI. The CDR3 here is CASRMGQGTGELFF. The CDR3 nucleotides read TGTGCCAGCAGAATGGGACAGGGGACCGGGGAGCTGTTTTTT.

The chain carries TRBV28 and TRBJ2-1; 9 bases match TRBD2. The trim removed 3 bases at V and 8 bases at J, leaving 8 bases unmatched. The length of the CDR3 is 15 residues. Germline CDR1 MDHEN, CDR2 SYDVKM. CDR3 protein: CASSFLAGRKDEQFF. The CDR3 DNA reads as TGTGCCAGCAGTTTCCTAGCGGGAAGAAAGGATGAGCAGTTCTTC.

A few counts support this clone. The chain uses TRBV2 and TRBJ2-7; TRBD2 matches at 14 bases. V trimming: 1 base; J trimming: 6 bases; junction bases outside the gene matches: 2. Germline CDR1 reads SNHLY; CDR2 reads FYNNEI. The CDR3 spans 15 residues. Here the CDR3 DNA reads TGTGCCAGCAGTGAAGTCGGACTAGCGGGAGGCGAGCAGTACTTC. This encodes CASSEVGLAGGEQYF.

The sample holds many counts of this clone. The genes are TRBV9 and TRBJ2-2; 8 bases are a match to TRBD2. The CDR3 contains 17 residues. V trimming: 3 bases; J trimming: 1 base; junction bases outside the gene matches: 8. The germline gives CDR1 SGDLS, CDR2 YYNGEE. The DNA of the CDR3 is TGTGCCAGCAGCGCTCATCCCGGGGGGGAGAACACCGGGGAGCTGTTTTTT. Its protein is CASSAHPGGENTGELFF.

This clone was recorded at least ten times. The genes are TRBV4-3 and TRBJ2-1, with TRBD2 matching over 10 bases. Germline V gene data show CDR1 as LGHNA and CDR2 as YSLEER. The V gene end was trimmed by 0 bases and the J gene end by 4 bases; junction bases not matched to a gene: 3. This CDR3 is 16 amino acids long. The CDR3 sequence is CASSQETSGRYNEQFF. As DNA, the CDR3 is TGCGCCAGCAGCCAAGAGACTAGCGGGCGATACAATGAGCAGTTCTTC.

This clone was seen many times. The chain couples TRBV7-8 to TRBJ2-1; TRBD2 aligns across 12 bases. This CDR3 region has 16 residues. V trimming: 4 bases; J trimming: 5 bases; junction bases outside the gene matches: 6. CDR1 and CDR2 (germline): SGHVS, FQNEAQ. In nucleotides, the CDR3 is TGTGCCAGCAGCTCCGTGGGACTAGCGGGCGACAATGAGCAGTTCTTC. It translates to CASSSVGLAGDNEQFF.

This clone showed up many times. CDR3 in amino acids: CASRLRDSGNTIYF. The DNA for the CDR3 is TGTGCCAGTAGACTCCGGGACTCTGGAAACACCATATATTTT. The V gene is TRBV19, the J gene TRBJ1-3; the D is unclear. Trimming cost V 6 bases and J 0 bases, with 9 bases left between them. Germline V CDR1 and CDR2: LNHDA, SQIVND (reference sequence). CDR3 length equals 14 residues.

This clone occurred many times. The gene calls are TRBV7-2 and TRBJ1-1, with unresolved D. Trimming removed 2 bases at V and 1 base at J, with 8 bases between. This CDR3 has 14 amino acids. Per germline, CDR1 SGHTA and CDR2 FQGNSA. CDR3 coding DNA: TGTGCCAGCAGCTTACTACAGACGAACACTGAAGCTTTCTTT. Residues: CASSLLQTNTEAFF. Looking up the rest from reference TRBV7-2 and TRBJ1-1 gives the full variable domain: GAGVSQSPSNKVTEKGKDVELRCDPISGHTALYWYRQSLGQGLEFLIYFQGNSAPDKSGLPSDRFSAERTGGSVSTLTIQRTQQEDSAVYLCASSLLQTNTEAFFGQGTRLTVV.

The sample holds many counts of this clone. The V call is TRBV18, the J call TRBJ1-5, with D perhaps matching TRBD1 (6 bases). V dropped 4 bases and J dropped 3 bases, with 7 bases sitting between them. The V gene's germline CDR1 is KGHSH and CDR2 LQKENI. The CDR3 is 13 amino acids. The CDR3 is CASSRDNNQPQHF. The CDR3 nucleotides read TGTGCCAGCTCACGGGACAACAATCAGCCCCAGCATTTT.

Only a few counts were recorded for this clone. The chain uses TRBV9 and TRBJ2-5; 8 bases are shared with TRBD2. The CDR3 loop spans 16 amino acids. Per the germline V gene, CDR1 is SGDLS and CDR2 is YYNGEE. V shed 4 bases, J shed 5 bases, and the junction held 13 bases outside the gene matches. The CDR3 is CASSTGGGTRVETQYF. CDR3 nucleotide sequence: TGTGCCAGCAGCACCGGGGGAGGGACTAGAGTCGAGACCCAGTACTTC.

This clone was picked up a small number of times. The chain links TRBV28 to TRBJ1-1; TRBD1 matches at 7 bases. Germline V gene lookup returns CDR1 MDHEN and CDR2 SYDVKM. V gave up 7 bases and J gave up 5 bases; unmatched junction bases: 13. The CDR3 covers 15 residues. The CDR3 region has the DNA TGTGCCAGCACTCCCAGGGGGTTATGGAGGACTGAAGCTTTCTTT. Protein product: CASTPRGLWRTEAFF.

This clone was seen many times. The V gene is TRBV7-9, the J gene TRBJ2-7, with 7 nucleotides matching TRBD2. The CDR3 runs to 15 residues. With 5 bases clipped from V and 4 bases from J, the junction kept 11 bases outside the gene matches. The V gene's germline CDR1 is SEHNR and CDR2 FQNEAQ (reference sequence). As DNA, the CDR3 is TGTGCCAGCAGCCTGCTTGGCGGGGGAGGGTACGAGCAGTACGTC. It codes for CASSLLGGGGYEQYV.

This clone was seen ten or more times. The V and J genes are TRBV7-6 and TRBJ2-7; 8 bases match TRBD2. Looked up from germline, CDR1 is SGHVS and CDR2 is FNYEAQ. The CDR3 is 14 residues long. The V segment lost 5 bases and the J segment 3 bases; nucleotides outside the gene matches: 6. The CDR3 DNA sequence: TGTGCCAGCAGCCCGCTAGCGGGCTACTACGAGCAGTACTTC. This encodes CASSPLAGYYEQYF. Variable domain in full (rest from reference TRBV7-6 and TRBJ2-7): GAGVSQSPRYKVTKRGQDVALRCDPISGHVSLYWYRQALGQGPEFLTYFNYEAQQDKSGLPNDRFSAERPEGSISTLTIQRTEQRDSAMYRCASSPLAGYYEQYFGPGTRLTVT.